This passage covers 15 T cell receptor beta chains from one sample sequenced in a study of T cell changes during pregnancy in multiple sclerosis. Generated by immunoSEQ multiplex PCR, the TCRdb table keeps only in-frame clones and is missing some. The profile shows roughly 30,000 clones, roughly 89% of them singletons. This specimen was CD8+ T cells from peripheral blood mononuclear cells, taken in the first trimester of pregnancy. The source of these receptors is a female donor with multiple sclerosis, enrolled in a pregnancy study.

This chain joins TRBV6-5 and TRBJ2-1; tentatively, D is TRBD1 (5 bases). This CDR3 region has 15 residues. CDR1 and CDR2 from the germline V gene are MNHEY and SVGAGI. The V and J ends lost 2 bases and 3 bases respectively, with 11 bases between them. CDR3 coding DNA: TGTGCCAGCAGTTACAAGGGGCCATTCTACAATGAGCAGTTCTTC. This translates into CASSYKGPFYNEQFF.

This clone showed up just once. The rearrangement links TRBV27 to TRBJ2-7; D may be TRBD2 (5 bases). The CDR3 runs to 12 residues. The ends were cut back, 9 bases at V and 4 bases at J, with 13 bases in the middle. The germline CDR1 and CDR2 sequences are MNHEY and SMNVEV (reference sequence). CDR3 in DNA: TGTGCCAGTAGAACGGGGAGATACGAGCAGTACTTC. Encoded protein: CASRTGRYEQYF.

The J gene is TRBJ2-1, the V gene TRBV6-6, with D possibly TRBD1 on 6 matching bases. The CDR3 is 13 residues long. Trimming removed 6 bases from V and 4 bases from J, with 10 bases in between. The V gene's germline CDR1 is MNHNY and CDR2 SVGAGI (reference sequence). CDR3 DNA sequence: TGTGCCAGCAGCAACAGGGTATACAATGAGCAGTTCTTC. Translating gives CASSNRVYNEQFF.

This sequence joins TRBV19 and TRBJ2-5; TRBD1 matches 9 bases. Germline V gene sequence: CDR1 LNHDA, CDR2 SQIVND (reference sequence). This CDR3 contains 16 residues. V gave up 5 bases and J gave up 6 bases; unmatched junction bases: 13. The CDR3 DNA reads as TGTGCCAGTAGTCCGAAGCGGACAGGGGTAGATCAGACCCAGTACTTC. It translates to CASSPKRTGVDQTQYF.

V gene TRBV4-2 combines with J gene TRBJ1-1; D perhaps matches TRBD1 (5 bases). There are 16 residues in the CDR3. V lost 3 bases and J lost 11, with 25 bases in between. CDR1 is LGHNA and CDR2 is YNFKEQ in the germline V gene. In DNA form, the CDR3 reads TGTGCCAGCAGCCAGGAAGGGGCGGTGGAGATTCCTAGGGCTTTCTTT. It encodes CASSQEGAVEIPRAFF.

The V gene is TRBV6-1, the J gene TRBJ1-5; 7 bases map to TRBD1. V shed 5 bases and J 2 bases; nucleotides not matched to a gene: 6. The CDR3 is 15 amino acids. In germline, CDR1 is MNHNS, CDR2 SASEGT. The CDR3 sequence: CASSSITGGNQPQHF. The CDR3 DNA follows: TGTGCCAGCAGTTCCATCACAGGGGGCAATCAGCCCCAGCATTTT.

The gene calls are TRBV6-5 and TRBJ2-7; perhaps TRBD1 as D (5 bases). This CDR3 has 13 amino acids. CDR1 is MNHEY and CDR2 is SVGAGI in the germline V gene. The germline V and J ends were trimmed by 2 bases and 3 bases, with 8 bases remaining between them. CDR3 nucleotide sequence: TGTGCCAGCAGTTACACAGGACACTACGAGCAGTACTTC. This encodes CASSYTGHYEQYF.

The rearrangement links TRBV27 to TRBJ1-1; a possible D gene is TRBD1 (6 bases). CDR3 length: 11 residues. Per the germline V gene, CDR1 is MNHEY and CDR2 is SMNVEV (reference sequence). V dropped 9 bases and J dropped 6 bases, with 11 bases sitting between them. This chain's CDR3 is CASSTGSEAFF. In nucleotides, the CDR3 is TGTGCCAGTTCAACAGGGTCTGAAGCTTTCTTT.

The rearrangement links TRBV28 to TRBJ1-3; D unresolved. Germline V gives CDR1 MDHEN, CDR2 SYDVKM. V dropped 4 bases and J dropped 3 bases, with 4 bases sitting between them. This CDR3 comprises 12 residues. In nucleotides, the CDR3 is TGTGCCAGCAGTTACAATGGAAACACCATATATTTT. Amino acids: CASSYNGNTIYF.

The chain links TRBV7-9 to TRBJ1-2; D gene ambiguous. The CDR3 is 12 residues long. CDR1 and CDR2 (germline): SEHNR, FQNEAQ (reference sequence). The V end lost 5 bases, the J end lost 5 bases, and 9 bases lay between the germline ends. CDR3 coding DNA: TGTGCCAGCAGCCAGGAGGGTTATGGCTACACCTTC. Its protein is CASSQEGYGYTF.

As to this clone: The junction departs from the called germline gene at one end, perhaps through a read error. The chain uses TRBV13 and TRBJ2-2; D is possibly TRBD1 (5 bases). This CDR3 is 15 amino acids long. Germline assignment: CDR1 PRHDT and CDR2 FYEKMQ (reference sequence). The CDR3 region is CASSLGREGAGELFF. The CDR3 region has the DNA TGTGCCAGCAGCCTAGGCAGGGAAGGGGCCGGGGAGCTGTTTTTT.

The rearrangement links TRBV28 to TRBJ2-3; the D is unclear. The germline V gene has CDR1 MDHEN and CDR2 SYDVKM. There are 16 residues in the CDR3. Deletions cut 4 bases from V and 1 base from J, with 15 bases between. The CDR3 is CASSSDSQIRTDTQYF. CDR3 bases: TGTGCCAGCAGTTCTGATAGCCAGATTCGCACAGATACGCAGTATTTT.

V usage is TRBV27 and J usage is TRBJ2-7, with 8 positions matching TRBD2. V shed 4 bases, J shed 4 bases, and the junction held 3 bases outside the gene matches. The CDR3 runs 13 residues. Germline CDR1 and CDR2: MNHEY and SMNVEV (reference sequence). The CDR3 coding sequence is TGTGCCAGCAGTTCGGGAGGGCCGTACGAGCAGTACTTC. It codes for CASSSGGPYEQYF.

The chain recombines TRBV18 with TRBJ2-1; 8 bases agree with TRBD2. In germline, CDR1 is KGHSH, CDR2 LQKENI. V lost 2 bases and J lost 4; bases outside the gene matches: 4. CDR3 length: 15 amino acids. The CDR3 sequence: CASSPTSGDYNEQFF. The CDR3 coding sequence is TGTGCCAGCTCACCAACTAGCGGAGATTACAATGAGCAGTTCTTC.

In its sample, this clone was seen once. The rearrangement uses TRBV19 and TRBJ1-1, with D perhaps TRBD1 (6 bases). V gave up 3 bases and J gave up 11 bases, with 13 bases separating them. The CDR3 consists of 12 residues. The germline V gene has CDR1 LNHDA and CDR2 SQIVND (reference sequence). In DNA, the CDR3 is TGTGCCAGTAGTATCGGGACACTTAGGGCTTTCTTT. Amino acids: CASSIGTLRAFF.